This TCR beta chain was retrieved from a study of identifying expanded T cells in peripheral blood. Study-wide results and caveats: Technical replicates showed approximately 1.2 changed clones; two weeks 15 to 20; four weeks 19.

During the collection period, no donor immune events like infections were recorded. Using immunoSEQ multiplex PCR, the repertoire was profiled, and TCRdb retains in-frame clones only, with some absent. The data contain tens of thousands of clones, approximately 90% of them seen just once; the ten biggest clones take up around 17%. The trim removed 7 bases at V and 8 bases at J, leaving 14 bases unmatched. CDR1 SNHLY and CDR2 FYNNEI come from the germline V gene. This CDR3 has 16 residues. As concerns this clone: The antigen remains undetermined.

The J gene is TRBJ1-4, the V gene TRBV2; 9 nucleotides line up with TRBD1. Sequenced material: blood. This TCR derives from a person aged 18 to 70 in good health. This CDR3 reads CASIRDRAAVGEKLFF. The CDR3 DNA sequence: TGTGCCAGCATACGGGACAGGGCCGCAGTAGGGGAAAAACTGTTTTTT. Using reference TRBV2 and TRBJ1-4 for the parts outside the CDR3, the full variable domain is EPEVTQTPSHQVTQMGQEVILRCVPISNHLYFYWYRQILGQKVEFLVSFYNNEISEKSEIFDDQFSVERPDGSNFTLKIRSTKLEDSAMYFCASIRDRAAVGEKLFFGSGTQLSVL.